This TCR beta chain was sequenced for a study of shared clonotypes between healthy human individuals. V was shortened by 5 bases and J by 2 bases, with 11 bases between the two germline ends. Germline V lookup: CDR1 MNHEY, CDR2 SVGAGI. CDR3 length: 14 amino acids. Remarks on this clone: Its antigen is unidentified.

General study findings and limits: It was anticipated that sequencing depth would influence how many clonotypes donors shared.

Loaded into unsorted PBMC replicate PCRs was roughly 300 ng DNA, about 30,000 T cell genomes. Unsorted PBMCs provided DNA that was sequenced on ten immunoSEQ deep assay plates. Sequenced by immunoSEQ multiplex PCR; TCRdb stores in-frame clones only, minus some. The sample consists of about 490,000 clones, over 60% of them appearing once. All donors were healthy HIV-negative adults lacking recent acute infections or vaccinations. The source of this sequence is a woman in her 40s in good health. Some clones in this sample may be carry-over from other donors' samples. The sample consisted of PBMCs. This rearrangement joins TRBV6-5 to TRBJ2-3; maybe TRBD2 (5 bases). Here the CDR3 DNA reads TGTGCCAGCAGTCCCGGGGTAGTCACAGATACGCAGTATTTT. This encodes CASSPGVVTDTQYF.